A single count supports the clone carrying this TCR beta chain. Its antigen is undetermined. This record belongs to a study of T cells in localized non-small cell lung cancer. The study, taken as a whole, reports: Tumor trailed uninvolved adjacent lung in T cell clonality, which peaked there.

Assay: immunoSEQ multiplex PCR; the TCRdb copy retains only in-frame clones and omits some. This table has approximately 41,000 clones, just over 85% appearing once. The input for sequencing was peripheral blood mononuclear cells, taken before any cancer treatment. This clonotype was obtained from a male donor aged 60 or over with stage II lung adenocarcinoma.

CDR3 sequence (DNA): TGTGCCAGCAGTTTAGGGGACATCGGTGAAGCTTTCTTT. This encodes CASSLGDIGEAFF. The V and J genes are TRBV28 and TRBJ1-1; maybe TRBD1 (6 bases). CDR1 is MDHEN, CDR2 SYDVKM, per germline. The V end was cut by 2 bases, the J end by 7 bases, with 11 bases between. This CDR3 has 13 amino acids.